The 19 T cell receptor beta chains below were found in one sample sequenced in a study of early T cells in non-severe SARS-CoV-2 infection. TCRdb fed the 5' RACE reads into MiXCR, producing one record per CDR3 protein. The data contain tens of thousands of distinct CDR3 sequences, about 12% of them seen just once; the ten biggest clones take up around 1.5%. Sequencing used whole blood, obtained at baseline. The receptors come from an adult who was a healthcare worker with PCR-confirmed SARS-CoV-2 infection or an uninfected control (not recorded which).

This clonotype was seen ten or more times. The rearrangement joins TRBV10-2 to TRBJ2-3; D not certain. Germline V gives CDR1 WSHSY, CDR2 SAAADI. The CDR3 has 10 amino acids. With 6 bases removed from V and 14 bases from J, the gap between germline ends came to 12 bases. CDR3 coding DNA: TGCGCCAGCAGCTTTCGAGGCTGGTATTTT. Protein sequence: CASSFRGWYF.

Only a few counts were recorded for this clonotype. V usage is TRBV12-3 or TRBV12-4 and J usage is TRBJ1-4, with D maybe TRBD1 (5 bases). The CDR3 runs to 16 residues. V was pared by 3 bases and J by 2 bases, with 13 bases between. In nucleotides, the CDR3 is TGTGCCAGCAGTTTTCGGTTCGCAGGGACTAATGAAAAACTGTTTTTT. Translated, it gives CASSFRFAGTNEKLFF.

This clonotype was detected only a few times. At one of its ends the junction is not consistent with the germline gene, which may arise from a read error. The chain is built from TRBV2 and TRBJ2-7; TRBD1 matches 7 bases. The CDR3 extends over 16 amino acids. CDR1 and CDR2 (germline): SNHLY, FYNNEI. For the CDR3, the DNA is TGTGCTAGCAGTGAAGCTGCGCGACAGGGATCCTACGAGCAGTACTTC. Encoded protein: CASSEAARQGSYEQYF.

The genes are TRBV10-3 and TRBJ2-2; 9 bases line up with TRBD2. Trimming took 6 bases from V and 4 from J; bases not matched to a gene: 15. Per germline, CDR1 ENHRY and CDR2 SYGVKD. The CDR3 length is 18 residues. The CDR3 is CAIRRVAGVPSGTGELFF. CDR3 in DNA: TGTGCCATCAGGAGAGTAGCGGGGGTACCCTCGGGCACCGGGGAGCTGTTTTTT.

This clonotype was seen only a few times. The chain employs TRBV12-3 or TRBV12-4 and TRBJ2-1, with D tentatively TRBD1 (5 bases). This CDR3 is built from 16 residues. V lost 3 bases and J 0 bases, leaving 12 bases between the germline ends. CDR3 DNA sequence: TGTGCCAGCAGTTTCGGATCGCAGGGCTCCTACAATGAGCAGTTCTTC. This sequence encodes CASSFGSQGSYNEQFF.

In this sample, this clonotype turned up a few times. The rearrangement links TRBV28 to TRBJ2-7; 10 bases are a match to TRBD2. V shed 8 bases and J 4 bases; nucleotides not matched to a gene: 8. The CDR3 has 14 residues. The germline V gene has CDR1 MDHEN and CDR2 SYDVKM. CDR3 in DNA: TGTGCCAGCGGCCCACTAGCGGGATCTTACGAGCAGTACTTC. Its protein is CASGPLAGSYEQYF.

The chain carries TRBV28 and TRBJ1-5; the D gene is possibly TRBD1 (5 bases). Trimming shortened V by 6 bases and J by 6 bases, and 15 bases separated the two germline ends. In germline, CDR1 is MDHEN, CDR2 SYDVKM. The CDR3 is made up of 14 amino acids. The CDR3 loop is CASRLGVGAQPQHF. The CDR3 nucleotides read TGTGCCAGCAGACTAGGGGTAGGGGCTCAGCCCCAGCATTTT.

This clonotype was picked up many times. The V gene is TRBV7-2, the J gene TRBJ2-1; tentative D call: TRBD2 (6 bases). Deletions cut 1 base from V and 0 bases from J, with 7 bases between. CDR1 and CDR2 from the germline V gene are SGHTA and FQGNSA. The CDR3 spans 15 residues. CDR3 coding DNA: TGTGCCAGCAGCTTAGAGGGACTCTCCTACAATGAGCAGTTCTTC. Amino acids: CASSLEGLSYNEQFF.

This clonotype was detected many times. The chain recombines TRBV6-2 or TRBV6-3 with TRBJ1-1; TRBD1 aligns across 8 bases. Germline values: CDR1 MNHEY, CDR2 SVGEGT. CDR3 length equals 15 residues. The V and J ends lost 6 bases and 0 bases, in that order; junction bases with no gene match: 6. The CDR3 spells CASRSGQALNTEAFF. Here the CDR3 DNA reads TGTGCCAGCAGATCGGGACAGGCCTTGAACACTGAAGCTTTCTTT.

CDR3 coding DNA: TGTGCCAGCAGTCGGGGACTGTCGAGCTCCTACAATGAGCAGTTCTTC. Protein product: CASSRGLSSSYNEQFF. This sequence joins TRBV6-2 or TRBV6-3 and TRBJ2-1, with D perhaps TRBD2 (6 bases). Trimming removed 5 bases at V and 0 bases at J, with 14 bases between. The CDR3 runs 16 residues. Germline V CDR1 and CDR2: MNHEY, SVGEGT.

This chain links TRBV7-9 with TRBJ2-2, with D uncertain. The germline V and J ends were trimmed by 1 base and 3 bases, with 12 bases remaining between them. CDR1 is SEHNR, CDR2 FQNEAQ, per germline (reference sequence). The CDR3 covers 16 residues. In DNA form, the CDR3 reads TGTGCCAGCAGCTTAGTCGCTCCGAGGTACACCGGGGAGCTGTTTTTT. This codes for CASSLVAPRYTGELFF. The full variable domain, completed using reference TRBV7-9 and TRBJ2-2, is DTGVSQNPRHKITKRGQNVTFRCDPISEHNRLYWYRQTLGQGPEFLTYFQNEAQLEKSRLLSDRFSAERPKGSFSTLEIQRTEQGDSAMYLCASSLVAPRYTGELFFGEGSRLTVL.

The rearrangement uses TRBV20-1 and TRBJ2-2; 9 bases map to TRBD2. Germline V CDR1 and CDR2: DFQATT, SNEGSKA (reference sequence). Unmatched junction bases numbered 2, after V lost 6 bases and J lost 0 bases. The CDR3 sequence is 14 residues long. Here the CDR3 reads CSARTSANTGELFF. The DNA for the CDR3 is TGCAGTGCGAGGACTAGCGCGAACACCGGGGAGCTGTTTTTT.

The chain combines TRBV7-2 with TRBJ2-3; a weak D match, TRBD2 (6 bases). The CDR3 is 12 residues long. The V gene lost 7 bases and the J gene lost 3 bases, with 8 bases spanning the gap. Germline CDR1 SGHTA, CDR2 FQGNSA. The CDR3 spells CASTSETDTQYF. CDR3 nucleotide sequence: TGTGCCAGCACTAGCGAAACAGATACGCAGTATTTT.

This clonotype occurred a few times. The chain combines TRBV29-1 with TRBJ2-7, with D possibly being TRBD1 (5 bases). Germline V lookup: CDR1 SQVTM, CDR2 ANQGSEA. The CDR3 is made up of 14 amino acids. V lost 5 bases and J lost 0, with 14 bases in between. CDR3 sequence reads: CSVTAGISSYEQYF. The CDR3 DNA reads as TGCAGCGTTACAGCAGGGATTTCCTCCTACGAGCAGTACTTC.

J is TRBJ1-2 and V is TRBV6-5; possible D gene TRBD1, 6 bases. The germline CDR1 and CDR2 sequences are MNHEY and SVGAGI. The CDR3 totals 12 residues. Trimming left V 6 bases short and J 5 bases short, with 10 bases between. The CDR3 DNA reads TGTGCCAGCAGAAAGGGGGGTTATGGCTACACCTTC. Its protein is CASRKGGYGYTF.

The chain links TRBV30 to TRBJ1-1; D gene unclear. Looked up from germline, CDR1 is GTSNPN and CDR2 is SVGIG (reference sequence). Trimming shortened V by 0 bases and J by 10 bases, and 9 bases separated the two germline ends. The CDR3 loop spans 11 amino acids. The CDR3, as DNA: TGTGCCTGGAGTGTATTGCAAGGAGCTTTCTTT. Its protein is CAWSVLQGAFF.

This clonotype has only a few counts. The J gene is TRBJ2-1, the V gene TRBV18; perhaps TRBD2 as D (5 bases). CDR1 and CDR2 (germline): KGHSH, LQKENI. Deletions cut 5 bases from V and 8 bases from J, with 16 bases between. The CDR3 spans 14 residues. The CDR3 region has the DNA TGTGCCAGCTCAACGCCAGGAGGTGGGGATGAGCAGTTCTTC. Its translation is CASSTPGGGDEQFF.

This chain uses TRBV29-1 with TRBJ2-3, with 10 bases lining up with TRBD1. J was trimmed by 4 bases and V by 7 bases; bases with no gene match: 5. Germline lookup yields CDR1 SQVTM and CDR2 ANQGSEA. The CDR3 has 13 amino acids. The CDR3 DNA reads TGCAGCGCTGACAGGGGGCGGGCAGATACGCAGTATTTT. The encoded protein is CSADRGRADTQYF.

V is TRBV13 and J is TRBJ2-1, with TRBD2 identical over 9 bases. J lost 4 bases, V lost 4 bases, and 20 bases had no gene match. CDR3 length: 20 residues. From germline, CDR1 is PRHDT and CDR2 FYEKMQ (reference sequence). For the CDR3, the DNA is TGTGCCAGCAGCTCGAGTAGGTTAGCGGGAGATGGGGAGGAGTACAATGAGCAGTTCTTC. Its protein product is CASSSSRLAGDGEEYNEQFF.